This T cell receptor (beta chain) was retrieved from a study of shared clonotypes between healthy human individuals. Trimming removed 2 bases at V and 0 bases at J, with 8 bases between. CDR1 is SGHDT and CDR2 is YYEEEE in the germline V gene. The CDR3 is 14 amino acids. Each donor was a Caucasian adult residing in Nashville, Tennessee. In the CD4+ fraction, cells were divided into CD45RA+ naive and CD45RA-negative memory subsets. Findings of the study overall: Expectations were that clonotype sharing among donors would be affected by sequencing depth. The generation probabilities recorded for non-shared clonotypes fell below those of clonotypes shared by all four donors.

Measured with immunoSEQ multiplex PCR; TCRdb has only the in-frame clones, and not every one. The sample shows about 2 million clones, 85% to 95% of them seen only once. With respect to this clone: No antigen is known for it.

The sample was naive CD4+ T cells sorted from blood. Noted subset: CD45RA+ positively selected. V and J are TRBV5-6 and TRBJ1-1, with D possibly matching TRBD1 (5 bases). The receptor's source is a man aged 18-30 years in good health. CDR3 amino acids: CASSFEGLNTEAFF. The CDR3 bases are TGTGCCAGCAGCTTTGAGGGGTTGAACACTGAAGCTTTCTTT.